This T cell receptor (beta chain) was identified in a study of control samples from healthy donors and cancer patients. Some clones are missing from TCRdb's copy, which holds only in-frame ones; the method was immunoSEQ multiplex PCR. The table has 130,000 to 150,000 clones, about 88% seen once; the top ten hold roughly 8.7%. This sequence was found in a woman aged 25 to 39 in good health. Sequencing used blood.

In nucleotides, the CDR3 is TGTGCCATCCAAATTTCCGGGACGGACTCCTACGAGCAGTACTTC. This encodes CAIQISGTDSYEQYF. J is TRBJ2-7 and V is TRBV10-3; D may be TRBD1 or TRBD2 (5 bases each). The CDR3 has 15 residues. Germline values: CDR1 ENHRY, CDR2 SYGVKD. V lost 8 bases and J 0 bases, leaving 17 bases between the germline ends.